The rows below give T cell receptor beta chains drawn from one sample of a study of blood T cells in healthy people across ages. TCRdb re-derived calls from the 5' RACE reads in MiXCR, one entry per CDR3 protein. The data contain hundreds of thousands of distinct CDR3 sequences, around 48% of them singletons. The source material was blood. The source is a woman aged 55-75 years in good health. The CDR3 runs from the conserved cysteine through the conserved F or W. The D gene is left open where the match is weak. For some rows the clone size is stated as once, few or many, or as a class when expanded; others skip it.

V: TRBV29-1; D: .; size: .; J: TRBJ1-3; CDR3: CSATPGDSGNTIYF; DNA: TGCAGCGCAACTCCCGGGGACTCTGGAAACACCATATATTTT
V: TRBV13; D: TRBD1; size: few; J: TRBJ2-5; CDR3: CASSGGQGIETQYF; DNA: TGTGCCAGCAGCGGAGGACAGGGGATCGAGACCCAGTACTTC
V: TRBV4-3; D: TRBD2; size: .; J: TRBJ2-3; CDR3: CASSQDVAGGSDTQYF; DNA: TGCGCCAGCAGCCAAGATGTAGCGGGAGGATCGGATACGCAGTATTTT
V: TRBV9; D: TRBD2; size: .; J: TRBJ2-7; CDR3: CASSPTPGTSEYEQYF; DNA: TGTGCCAGCAGCCCGACCCCCGGGACTAGCGAATACGAGCAGTACTTC
V: TRBV27; D: .; size: .; J: TRBJ1-5; CDR3: CASSWGIPSNQPQHF; DNA: TGTGCCAGCAGTTGGGGGATTCCTAGCAATCAGCCCCAGCATTTT
V: TRBV9; D: TRBD1; size: few; J: TRBJ2-4; CDR3: CASSPTTGLGNIQYF; DNA: TGTGCCAGCAGCCCAACGACAGGGTTGGGGAACATTCAGTACTTC
V: TRBV4-3; D: TRBD2; size: .; J: TRBJ2-4; CDR3: CASSQEAGLAVPGGAKNIQYF; DNA: TGCGCCAGCAGCCAAGAAGCGGGGCTAGCGGTCCCAGGAGGAGCCAAAAACATTCAGTACTTC
V: TRBV20-1; D: TRBD1; size: few; J: TRBJ1-2; CDR3: CSARDPQGGDYGYTF; DNA: TGCAGTGCTAGAGATCCTCAGGGGGGAGACTATGGCTACACCTTC
V: TRBV7-2; D: .; size: .; J: TRBJ2-1; CDR3: CASSLRWGSSYNEQFF; DNA: TGTGCCAGCAGCTTAAGGTGGGGGAGCTCCTACAATGAGCAGTTCTTC
V: TRBV20-1; D: .; size: few; J: TRBJ2-7; CDR3: CSATGPSSYEQYF; DNA: TGCAGCGCTACCGGACCCAGCTCCTACGAGCAGTACTTC
V: TRBV20-1; D: .; size: .; J: TRBJ2-7; CDR3: CSASLAEGLYEQYF; DNA: TGCAGTGCTAGTTTGGCTGAAGGGTTATACGAGCAGTACTTC
V: TRBV12-3/TRBV12-4; D: TRBD1; size: .; J: TRBJ2-7; CDR3: CASRPPGGEQYF; DNA: TGTGCCAGCAGACCCCCAGGGGGCGAGCAGTACTTC
V: TRBV4-2; D: .; size: few; J: TRBJ2-1; CDR3: CASSQDPGLAREQFF; DNA: TGTGCCAGCAGCCAAGACCCCGGGCTAGCTCGGGAGCAGTTCTTC
V: TRBV18; D: .; size: .; J: TRBJ1-1; CDR3: CASSRTSNQPQHFGGAMNTEAFF; DNA: .
V: TRBV28; D: .; size: few; J: TRBJ2-2; CDR3: CASSAGSTGELFF; DNA: TGTGCCAGCAGTGCCGGCAGCACCGGGGAGCTGTTTTTT
V: TRBV28; D: .; size: .; J: TRBJ2-7; CDR3: CASSLAGFHEQYF; DNA: TGTGCCAGCAGTTTAGCAGGGTTCCACGAGCAGTACTTC
V: TRBV5-5; D: .; size: .; J: TRBJ1-2; CDR3: CASSLVNPGLRGYTF; DNA: TGTGCCAGCAGCTTGGTAAATCCGGGTCTCCGTGGCTACACCTTC
V: TRBV7-2; D: .; size: .; J: TRBJ2-1; CDR3: CASSPGAGQYNEQFF; DNA: TGTGCCAGCAGCCCGGGGGCGGGACAGTACAATGAGCAGTTCTTC
V: TRBV20-1; D: TRBD2; size: .; J: TRBJ2-1; CDR3: CSASQLAGGQLGNEQFF; DNA: TGCAGTGCTAGCCAACTAGCGGGAGGCCAGTTGGGCAATGAGCAGTTCTTC
V: TRBV7-2; D: .; size: few; J: TRBJ2-7; CDR3: CASSPKPGNYEQYF; DNA: TGTGCCAGCAGCCCTAAGCCGGGAAACTACGAGCAGTACTTC
V: TRBV7-9; D: .; size: .; J: TRBJ1-4; CDR3: CASSLSLATNEKLFF; DNA: TGTGCCAGCAGCTTAAGTCTAGCAACTAATGAAAAACTGTTTTTT
V: TRBV29-1; D: .; size: .; J: TRBJ2-6; CDR3: CSVGGPDSGANVLTF; DNA: TGCAGCGTTGGGGGTCCGGACTCTGGGGCCAACGTCCTGACTTTC
V: TRBV21-1; D: .; size: .; J: TRBJ2-3; CDR3: CASSGNLGLANTDTQYF; DNA: TGTGCCAGCAGCGGGAACCTGGGACTAGCGAACACAGATACGCAGTATTTT
V: TRBV24-1; D: TRBD1; size: few; J: TRBJ2-7; CDR3: CATSDTRQGYEQYF; DNA: TGTGCCACCAGTGATACCAGACAGGGCTACGAGCAGTACTTC
V: TRBV4-3; D: .; size: .; J: TRBJ2-3; CDR3: CASSQDGGREGDTQYF; DNA: TGCGCCAGCAGCCAAGATGGCGGAAGAGAGGGAGATACGCAGTATTTT
V: TRBV27; D: .; size: .; J: TRBJ2-3; CDR3: CASNLYRTNTDTRYF; DNA: TGTGCCAGCAATTTATACCGGACCAACACAGATACGCGGTATTTT
V: TRBV10-3; D: TRBD2; size: many; J: TRBJ2-5; CDR3: CAISESGTSGKETQYF; DNA: TGTGCCATCAGTGAGTCCGGGACTAGCGGGAAAGAGACCCAGTACTTC
V: TRBV7-2; D: .; size: .; J: TRBJ1-2; CDR3: CASEGLFDSGYTF; DNA: TGTGCCAGCGAGGGGCTATTTGACTCTGGCTACACCTTC
V: TRBV9; D: .; size: .; J: TRBJ1-6; CDR3: CASSRTEGRNSPLHF; DNA: TGTGCCAGCAGTCGGACAGAGGGTCGGAATTCACCCCTCCACTTT
V: TRBV7-3; D: .; size: few; J: TRBJ2-3; CDR3: CASSLDPSADTQYF; DNA: TGTGCCAGCAGCTTGGACCCTAGCGCAGATACGCAGTATTTT
V: TRBV29-1; D: .; size: few; J: TRBJ2-7; CDR3: CSVAGRSYEQYF; DNA: TGCAGCGTTGCGGGTAGGTCCTACGAGCAGTACTTC
V: TRBV7-8; D: .; size: few; J: TRBJ2-1; CDR3: CASSSPLGHEQFF; DNA: TGTGCCAGCAGCTCCCCTCTAGGGCATGAGCAGTTCTTC
V: TRBV7-9; D: .; size: .; J: TRBJ2-5; CDR3: CASSPPVVETQYF; DNA: TGTGCCAGCAGCCCCCCCGTGGTTGAGACCCAGTACTTC
V: TRBV6-2/TRBV6-3; D: .; size: many; J: TRBJ2-7; CDR3: CASSYPTRAPYF; DNA: TGTGCCAGCAGTTACCCTACTCGAGCGCCGTACTTC
V: TRBV21-1; D: .; size: few; J: TRBJ1-2; CDR3: CASSKVRHITHFAWTSGPNYGYTF; DNA: TGTGCCAGCAGCAAAGTCCGTCACATCACTCATTTCGCGTGGACATCTGGGCCTAACTATGGCTACACCTTC
V: TRBV4-3; D: TRBD1; size: .; J: TRBJ1-6; CDR3: CASSHDRVSSPLHF; DNA: TGCGCCAGCAGCCACGACAGGGTTAGTTCACCCCTCCACTTT
V: TRBV20-1; D: TRBD1; size: many; J: TRBJ1-2; CDR3: CSEGQLYGYTF; DNA: TGCAGTGAGGGACAGCTCTATGGCTACACCTTC
V: TRBV29-1; D: .; size: few; J: TRBJ2-5; CDR3: CSAPGFQETQYF; DNA: TGCAGCGCCCCGGGATTCCAAGAGACCCAGTACTTC
V: TRBV11-2; D: .; size: .; J: TRBJ2-2; CDR3: CASSLDAQYGELFF; DNA: TGTGCCAGCAGCTTAGATGCGCAGTACGGGGAGCTGTTTTTT
V: TRBV7-2; D: .; size: .; J: TRBJ1-3; CDR3: CASSPRVLGNTIYF; DNA: TGTGCCAGCAGCCCTCGGGTCCTCGGAAACACCATATATTTT
V: TRBV28; D: TRBD2; size: .; J: TRBJ2-5; CDR3: CASRTSGRETQYF; DNA: TGTGCCAGCAGGACTAGCGGGAGAGAGACCCAGTACTTC
V: TRBV5-1; D: .; size: .; J: TRBJ1-2; CDR3: CDSGLIEPNYGYTF; DNA: TGCGACAGCGGACTGATCGAGCCTAACTATGGCTACACCTTC
V: TRBV9; D: TRBD2; size: .; J: TRBJ2-1; CDR3: CASSTGLAGRSSYNEQFF; DNA: TGTGCCAGCAGCACGGGACTAGCGGGACGAAGCTCCTACAATGAGCAGTTCTTC
V: TRBV5-1; D: .; size: few; J: TRBJ2-1; CDR3: CASALVRAGYNEQFF; DNA: TGCGCCAGCGCCCTGGTTCGAGCGGGCTACAATGAGCAGTTCTTC
V: TRBV27; D: .; size: .; J: TRBJ2-2; CDR3: CASSAETRPGELFF; DNA: TGTGCCAGCAGTGCCGAAACACGTCCCGGGGAGCTGTTTTTT
V: TRBV4-2; D: .; size: .; J: TRBJ2-1; CDR3: CASSQPGGSGDNEQFF; DNA: TGTGCCAGCAGCCAGCCCGGTGGTAGCGGAGACAATGAGCAGTTCTTC
V: TRBV6-5; D: .; size: .; J: TRBJ1-4; CDR3: CASSGEPGRSEKLFF; DNA: TGTGCCAGCAGTGGAGAGCCCGGACGAAGTGAAAAACTGTTTTTT